This section outlines one T cell receptor (beta chain) sequence together with its context. Its specificity is unknown. The data originate from a study of T-cell reconstitution after alpha-beta-depleted transplantation in children. Study results and caveats: Most T-cell counts and diversity one year after the transplant came from T cells that were newly produced. The study reportedly traced alpha-beta T cells about two months after transplant to several hundred expanded graft clones. Day-60 TCRbeta diversity that was high in some patients was derived from surviving recipient T cells and thymic progenitors.

This CDR3 has 15 residues. V gave up 0 bases and J gave up 3 bases; unmatched junction bases: 2. Germline CDR1 ENHRY, CDR2 SYGVKD. Preparation of the TCRbeta library used unique molecular identifiers. Each CDR3 protein is one row after TCRdb ran MiXCR on the PCR reads. The repertoire holds around 960,000 distinct CDR3 sequences, with around 30% as singletons. The chain combines TRBV10-3 with TRBJ2-3, with 8 nucleotides matching TRBD2. The sample in question was PBMCs, mostly from graft donor cells, obtained 360 days after TCRalphabeta/CD19-depleted stem cell transplant. The source is a boy younger than two who had a stem cell transplant for SCID, so the T cells may come from the graft donor. CDR3 DNA: TGTGCCATCAGTGAGTCGGGACTAGGTACAGATACGCAGTATTTT. It codes for CAISESGLGTDTQYF.